Following are 22 T cell receptor beta chains from one sample sequenced in a study of CD8 T cells in ankylosing spondylitis. TCRdb re-called the 5' RACE reads with MiXCR, one entry per CDR3 protein. The sample holds 150,000 to 200,000 distinct CDR3 sequences, roughly 18% seen once. Sequencing was performed on blood, either unsorted or a sorted T cell fraction (not recorded which). These TCRs come from a male donor with ankylosing spondylitis or in good health (not recorded which).

The table lists this clonotype with a few counts. The chain is built from TRBV5-1 and TRBJ2-7; D uncertain. The V gene's germline CDR1 is SGHRS and CDR2 YFSETQ. V gave up 4 bases and J gave up 0 bases, with 5 bases separating them. This CDR3 comprises 12 residues. CDR3 loop: CASSEHSYEQYF. The DNA for the CDR3 is TGCGCCAGCAGCGAACACTCCTACGAGCAGTACTTC.

This clonotype has ten or more counts. This chain connects TRBV5-1 to TRBJ2-7; TRBD1 matches 9 bases. J gave up 0 bases and V 2 bases, and 6 bases lay outside the gene matches. From germline, CDR1 is SGHRS and CDR2 YFSETQ. CDR3 size: 16 residues. The CDR3 coding sequence is TGCGCCAGCAGCTTACAAGACAGGGGGACCTCCTACGAGCAGTACTTC. Its translation: CASSLQDRGTSYEQYF.

This clonotype was observed a handful of times. The chain is built from TRBV7-9 and TRBJ1-1; the D gene is possibly TRBD1 (6 bases). Looked up from germline, CDR1 is SEHNR and CDR2 is FQNEAQ (reference sequence). V lost 5 bases and J 5 bases, leaving 12 bases between the germline ends. The length of the CDR3 is 13 residues. Here the CDR3 reads CASSRTGRTEAFF. The CDR3 coding sequence is TGTGCCAGCAGCCGTACAGGGCGGACTGAAGCTTTCTTT.

In this sample, this clonotype turned up many times. This CDR3 is CASRGTTIYEQYF. The CDR3 region has the DNA TGTGCCAGCAGGGGGACAACGATCTACGAGCAGTACTTC. The chain carries TRBV28 and TRBJ2-7, with D maybe TRBD1 (6 bases). Trimming left V 6 bases short and J 3 bases short, with 12 bases between. Looked up from germline, CDR1 is MDHEN and CDR2 is SYDVKM. This CDR3 has 13 residues.

The chain employs TRBV27 and TRBJ1-5, with D hard to call. With 7 bases removed from V and 3 bases from J, the gap between germline ends came to 7 bases. Germline assignment: CDR1 MNHEY and CDR2 SMNVEV (reference sequence). CDR3 length equals 12 residues. This CDR3 reads CASTGNNQPQHF. In nucleotides, the CDR3 is TGTGCCAGCACAGGTAACAATCAGCCCCAGCATTTT.

The chain carries TRBV29-1 and TRBJ2-7, with D uncertain. Germline V gene sequence: CDR1 SQVTM, CDR2 ANQGSEA. Trimming removed 4 bases at V and 3 bases at J, with 10 bases between. The CDR3 loop spans 12 amino acids. CDR3 coding DNA: TGCAGCGTTGGAGACGGTCTCTACGAGCAGTACTTC. This translates into CSVGDGLYEQYF.

This sequence joins TRBV10-3 and TRBJ2-2; D uncertain. V shed 3 bases and J shed 6 bases, with 5 bases lying between them. The CDR3 extends over 12 amino acids. Germline-derived CDR1 and CDR2 are ENHRY and SYGVKD. The CDR3 DNA follows: TGTGCCATCAGTGAAGTGGCCGGGGAGCTGTTTTTT. Translating it yields CAISEVAGELFF.

The V gene is TRBV6-1, the J gene TRBJ2-2; D is uncertain. The CDR3 loop spans 13 amino acids. CDR1 is MNHNS and CDR2 is SASEGT in the germline V gene. Trimming pared 8 bases from V and 2 bases from J, leaving 9 bases between. The CDR3 sequence: CASQAPNTGELFF. In DNA form, the CDR3 reads TGTGCCAGCCAAGCACCCAACACCGGGGAGCTGTTTTTT.

This chain links TRBV15 with TRBJ2-3, with 12 nucleotides matching TRBD2. The V gene end was trimmed by 2 bases and the J gene end by 0 bases; junction bases not matched to a gene: 12. Germline V gives CDR1 LNHNV, CDR2 YYDKDF (reference sequence). The CDR3 extends over 20 amino acids. The CDR3 DNA sequence: TGTGCCACCAGCAGATTTCCACCTAGCGGGAGGGCCTCAAGCACAGATACGCAGTATTTT. The encoded protein is CATSRFPPSGRASSTDTQYF. Variable domain in full (rest from reference TRBV15 and TRBJ2-3): DAMVIQNPRYQVTQFGKPVTLSCSQTLNHNVMYWYQQKSSQAPKLLFHYYDKDFNNEADTPDNFQSRRPNTSFCFLDIRSPGLGDTAMYLCATSRFPPSGRASSTDTQYFGPGTRLTVL.

This clonotype was counted at least ten times. V usage is TRBV28 and J usage is TRBJ2-2, with a tentative D call TRBD2 (6 bases). Trimming took off 8 bases at V and 2 bases at J, with 12 bases between the two ends. Looked up from germline, CDR1 is MDHEN and CDR2 is SYDVKM. The CDR3 spans 14 residues. For the CDR3, the DNA is TGTGCCAGCCGCGGGGCCCTTAACACCGGGGAGCTGTTTTTT. Translating it yields CASRGALNTGELFF.

In this sample, this clonotype turned up many times. The rearrangement joins TRBV4-2 to TRBJ2-5; 9 positions match TRBD2. Germline V CDR1 and CDR2: LGHNA, YNFKEQ. J was trimmed by 2 bases and V by 4 bases; bases with no gene match: 20. The CDR3 loop spans 20 amino acids. CDR3 residues: CASSRSGGLATLVPQETQYF. CDR3 in DNA: TGTGCCAGCAGCCGATCTGGGGGACTAGCTACTCTCGTTCCACAAGAGACCCAGTACTTC.

V is TRBV5-1 and J is TRBJ2-2; possibly TRBD1 for D (5 bases). CDR1 is SGHRS, CDR2 YFSETQ, per germline. Trimming shortened V by 4 bases and J by 5 bases, and 18 bases separated the two germline ends. This CDR3 comprises 16 residues. The CDR3 nucleotides read TGCGCCAGCAGCCCTTACGGTATGGGGCGGACCGGGGAGCTGTTTTTT. This gives the protein CASSPYGMGRTGELFF.

This clonotype has at least ten counts. This chain connects TRBV5-1 to TRBJ2-1, with D perhaps being TRBD1 or TRBD2 (5 bases each). V was pared by 3 bases and J by 12 bases, with 16 bases between. The germline V gene has CDR1 SGHRS and CDR2 YFSETQ. The CDR3 is 13 amino acids. The CDR3 DNA follows: TGCGCCAGCAGCTCCCTGGGGGTTTCGCGGCAGTTCTTC. This sequence encodes CASSSLGVSRQFF.

The table lists this clonotype with many counts. The chain couples TRBV7-6 to TRBJ2-2; 10 bases agree with TRBD1. The CDR3 is 16 amino acids. Trimming at V came to 3 bases and at J to 6 bases, leaving 7 bases not matched to a gene. From germline, CDR1 is SGHVS and CDR2 FNYEAQ. The CDR3 sequence: CASSLGQGLWAGELFF. As DNA, the CDR3 is TGTGCCAGCAGCTTGGGACAGGGGCTGTGGGCCGGGGAGCTGTTTTTT.

Worth noting for this clonotype: This may be a read error: a much more frequent sequence differs by one nucleotide. The DNA for the CDR3 is TGTACCACCAGCAGAGGTGACAGGGCGGGGGAGACCCAGTACTTC. Translation gives CTTSRGDRAGETQYF. The chain has TRBV15 and TRBJ2-5; the D gene is possibly TRBD1 (7 bases). The CDR3 sequence is 15 residues long. Germline assignment: CDR1 LNHNV and CDR2 YYDKDF (reference sequence).

V and J are TRBV7-9 and TRBJ1-4; a possible D gene is TRBD1 (5 bases). Deletions cut 6 bases from V and 0 bases from J, with 14 bases between. Germline V gives CDR1 SEHNR, CDR2 FQNEAQ (reference sequence). The CDR3 covers 16 residues. CDR3 sequence reads: CASSRGGGTTNEKLFF. CDR3 DNA: TGTGCCAGCAGTCGTGGGGGGGGTACAACTAATGAAAAACTGTTTTTT.

This clonotype was seen ten or more times. The genes are TRBV12-3 or TRBV12-4 and TRBJ1-2, with TRBD1 matching 8 bases. The CDR3 consists of 14 residues. Unmatched junction bases numbered 9, after V lost 5 bases and J lost 7 bases. CDR3 nucleotide sequence: TGTGCCAGCAGTAGCGCTCAGGGGGCCGGTGGCTACACCTTC. This translates into CASSSAQGAGGYTF.

This clonotype was seen only a few times. CDR3 sequence reads: CASSPEAAWRDNSPLHF. In nucleotides, the CDR3 is TGTGCCAGCTCACCAGAAGCGGCCTGGCGCGATAATTCACCCCTCCACTTT. This sequence joins TRBV18 and TRBJ1-6; D gene unclear. Between the trimmed V and J ends, which lost 2 bases and 5 bases, there was a span of 16 bases. Germline V CDR1 and CDR2: KGHSH, LQKENI. This CDR3 contains 17 residues. The entire variable domain, with the rest obtained from reference TRBV18 and TRBJ1-6, is as follows: NAGVMQNPRHLVRRRGQEARLRCSPMKGHSHVYWYRQLPEEGLKFMVYLQKENIIDESGMPKERFSAEFPKEGPSILRIQQVVRGDSAAYFCASSPEAAWRDNSPLHFGNGTRLTVT.

This clonotype has at least ten counts. The genes are TRBV18 and TRBJ2-5; the D is unclear. Germline V gene sequence: CDR1 KGHSH, CDR2 LQKENI. This CDR3 contains 12 residues. Trimming removed 4 bases at V and 5 bases at J, with 8 bases between. The CDR3 sequence: CASSLIRETQYF. The CDR3 DNA sequence: TGTGCCAGCTCACTCATCCGGGAGACCCAGTACTTC.

There are a few counts of this clonotype. This sequence joins TRBV5-4 and TRBJ2-5, with TRBD1 as a possible D gene (5 bases). The germline V gene encodes CDR1 SGHNT and CDR2 YYREEE (reference sequence). The V gene lost 0 bases and the J gene lost 0 bases, with 12 bases spanning the gap. This CDR3 has 16 amino acids. The CDR3 protein is CASSLGGPYYQETQYF. For the CDR3, the DNA is TGTGCCAGCAGCTTGGGGGGCCCCTACTACCAAGAGACCCAGTACTTC. Full variable domain (outside the CDR3, taken from reference TRBV5-4 and TRBJ2-5): ETGVTQSPTHLIKTRGQQVTLRCSSQSGHNTVSWYQQALGQGPQFIFQYYREEENGRGNFPPRFSGLQFPNYSSELNVNALELDDSALYLCASSLGGPYYQETQYFGPGTRLLVL.

The gene calls are TRBV5-1 and TRBJ2-1; 7 positions match TRBD1. V lost 0 bases to trimming and J lost 6 bases; unmatched junction nucleotides: 3. The CDR3 length is 14 residues. Per the germline V gene, CDR1 is SGHRS and CDR2 is YFSETQ. CDR3 in DNA: TGCGCCAGCAGCTTGGTACAGGGGATCAATGAGCAGTTCTTC. Its protein is CASSLVQGINEQFF.

The chain recombines TRBV4-1 with TRBJ2-3, with a tentative D call TRBD1 (6 bases). The V gene lost 3 bases and the J gene lost 2 bases, with 15 bases spanning the gap. The CDR3 runs to 16 residues. Germline lookup yields CDR1 MGHRA and CDR2 YSYEKL. CDR3 nucleotide sequence: TGCGCCAGCAGCCAGATGACAGGAGCAAACACAGATACGCAGTATTTT. This translates into CASSQMTGANTDTQYF.